The sample holds many counts of the clone carrying this T cell receptor (beta chain). Its antigen is currently unknown. TCR beta CDR3 sequences were amplified from RNA transcripts. The primer set for the first-round RT-PCR of the TCR CDR3 was HTBI. TCRdb fed the multiplex PCR reads into MiXCR, producing one record per CDR3 protein. The sample consists of fewer than 600,000 distinct CDR3 sequences, roughly 15% of them appearing once. Germline lookup yields CDR1 DFQATT and CDR2 SNEGSKA (reference sequence). This CDR3 spans 16 amino acids. V shed 4 bases and J shed 5 bases, with 18 bases lying between them. Each diagnosis was grounded in clinical symptoms, serum thyroxine and TRAb, thyroid ultrasound, and orbital computed tomography. The data stem from a study of T cells in Graves' hyperthyroidism and ophthalmopathy. Study information: Blood from the periphery was taken at initial diagnosis, before any treatment.

Study-wide results and caveats: In simple terms, a model built on 13 V-J features told ophthalmopathy apart from stable hyperthyroidism. Appearing also in blood were most of the thyroid clonotypes expanded above 0.001.

This chain joins TRBV20-1 and TRBJ1-6; D is undetermined. This TCR was sampled from a middle-aged woman with Graves' hyperthyroidism. Input material: blood. CDR3 region: CSAKGRVAGNNSPLHF. In DNA form, the CDR3 reads TGCAGTGCTAAAGGGCGCGTGGCAGGCAATAATTCACCCCTCCACTTT.